The rows below give T cell receptor beta chains drawn from one sample of a study of cytomegalovirus exposure and HLA in healthy donors. The repertoire was sequenced with immunoSEQ multiplex PCR; TCRdb's copy has only in-frame clones and lacks some. The data contain some 45,000 clones, about two thirds of them singletons. Sequencing input: PBMCs. The receptors originated from a woman younger than 45 in good health and CMV-seronegative. The CDR3 runs from the conserved cysteine through the conserved F or W. The order of the fields is clone size, D gene, J gene, V gene, CDR3 protein, CDR3 DNA. The D gene is left open where the match is weak. Clone size is shown for a subset of rows, as once, few, many or a class of expanded clone.

clone size: -
D gene: TRBD2
J gene: TRBJ2-7
V gene: TRBV7-9
CDR3 protein: CASSLGVAGVYEQYF
CDR3 DNA: TGTGCCAGCAGCTTAGGGGTAGCGGGAGTCTACGAGCAGTACTTC

clone size: -
D gene: -
J gene: TRBJ1-2
V gene: TRBV5-1
CDR3 protein: CASSNFNYGYTF
CDR3 DNA: TGCGCCAGCAGTAACTTTAACTATGGCTACACCTTC

clone size: -
D gene: TRBD2
J gene: TRBJ2-7
V gene: TRBV6-1
CDR3 protein: CASRAGTSGRAEQYF
CDR3 DNA: TGTGCCAGCAGGGCCGGGACTAGCGGGAGAGCGGAGCAGTACTTC

clone size: -
D gene: -
J gene: TRBJ2-7
V gene: TRBV6-1
CDR3 protein: CASSLPDEQYF
CDR3 DNA: TGTGCCAGCAGTCTCCCGGACGAGCAGTACTTC

clone size: -
D gene: TRBD1
J gene: TRBJ2-5
V gene: TRBV10-1
CDR3 protein: CATRAGDSQETQYF
CDR3 DNA: TGCGCCACCCGGGCCGGGGACAGTCAAGAGACCCAGTACTTC

clone size: -
D gene: -
J gene: TRBJ2-1
V gene: TRBV30
CDR3 protein: CAWSSVGSYNEQFF
CDR3 DNA: TGTGCCTGGAGCAGCGTTGGGTCCTACAATGAGCAGTTCTTC

clone size: -
D gene: -
J gene: TRBJ1-1
V gene: TRBV15
CDR3 protein: CATSRGGWGQAEAFF
CDR3 DNA: TGTGCCACCAGCAGAGGAGGGTGGGGGCAGGCTGAAGCTTTCTTT

clone size: -
D gene: -
J gene: TRBJ1-1
V gene: TRBV19
CDR3 protein: CASSIGGMNTEAFF
CDR3 DNA: TGTGCCAGTAGTATCGGGGGGATGAACACTGAAGCTTTCTTT

clone size: many
D gene: -
J gene: TRBJ2-1
V gene: TRBV6-1
CDR3 protein: CASSELQGSSSYNEQFF
CDR3 DNA: TGTGCCAGCAGCGAACTCCAGGGATCTAGCTCCTACAATGAGCAGTTCTTC

clone size: -
D gene: -
J gene: TRBJ1-3
V gene: TRBV4-1
CDR3 protein: CASSQYRVVGNTIYF
CDR3 DNA: TGCGCCAGCAGCCAATACAGGGTGGTTGGAAACACCATATATTTT

clone size: -
D gene: TRBD1
J gene: TRBJ1-4
V gene: TRBV5-5
CDR3 protein: CASSTDRDRKLFF
CDR3 DNA: TGTGCCAGCAGCACGGACAGGGATCGAAAACTGTTTTTT

clone size: few
D gene: -
J gene: TRBJ2-3
V gene: TRBV18
CDR3 protein: CASSPPSGVRTDTQYF
CDR3 DNA: TGTGCCAGCTCACCACCGTCGGGAGTACGCACAGATACGCAGTATTTT

clone size: -
D gene: TRBD1
J gene: TRBJ1-2
V gene: TRBV11-1
CDR3 protein: CASSLGQGFLYGYTF
CDR3 DNA: TGTGCCAGCAGCTTGGGACAGGGCTTTCTCTATGGCTACACCTTC

clone size: -
D gene: TRBD1
J gene: TRBJ2-7
V gene: TRBV6-1
CDR3 protein: CASSEAQGVPYEQYF
CDR3 DNA: TGTGCCAGCAGTGAAGCACAGGGGGTACCCTACGAGCAGTACTTC

clone size: -
D gene: -
J gene: TRBJ2-7
V gene: TRBV7-8
CDR3 protein: CASSLDVGGYSYEQYF
CDR3 DNA: TGTGCCAGCAGCTTAGACGTGGGCGGGTACTCCTACGAGCAGTACTTC

clone size: once
D gene: -
J gene: TRBJ2-7
V gene: TRBV7-9
CDR3 protein: CASSDTQGYKQYF
CDR3 DNA: TGTGCCAGCAGCGATACCCAGGGATACAAGCAGTACTTC

clone size: -
D gene: TRBD1
J gene: TRBJ2-7
V gene: TRBV4-1
CDR3 protein: CASSQSSQGLGSYEQYF
CDR3 DNA: TGCGCCAGCAGCCAATCCTCACAGGGGCTGGGATCCTACGAGCAGTACTTC

clone size: -
D gene: TRBD1
J gene: TRBJ2-2
V gene: TRBV2
CDR3 protein: CASSESWTGRPGELFF
CDR3 DNA: TGTGCCAGCAGTGAATCTTGGACAGGGAGACCCGGGGAGCTGTTTTTT

clone size: -
D gene: TRBD2
J gene: TRBJ2-7
V gene: TRBV27
CDR3 protein: CASSLSTSGAYEQYF
CDR3 DNA: TGTGCCAGCAGTTTATCCACTAGCGGGGCCTACGAGCAGTACTTC

clone size: few
D gene: TRBD2
J gene: TRBJ2-1
V gene: TRBV19
CDR3 protein: CASRGTSGDNEQFF
CDR3 DNA: TGTGCCAGTAGGGGGACTAGCGGGGACAATGAGCAGTTCTTC

clone size: -
D gene: TRBD2
J gene: TRBJ2-5
V gene: TRBV6-5
CDR3 protein: CASKLAGDQETQYF
CDR3 DNA: TGTGCCAGCAAGCTAGCGGGGGACCAAGAGACCCAGTACTTC

clone size: -
D gene: -
J gene: TRBJ2-1
V gene: TRBV30
CDR3 protein: CAWSVEEGYNEQFF
CDR3 DNA: TGTGCCTGGAGTGTGGAAGAGGGTTACAATGAGCAGTTCTTC

clone size: -
D gene: -
J gene: TRBJ1-1
V gene: TRBV30
CDR3 protein: CAWSSFGRGNTEAFF
CDR3 DNA: TGTGCCTGGAGTTCCTTCGGGAGGGGGAACACTGAAGCTTTCTTT

clone size: -
D gene: -
J gene: TRBJ2-2
V gene: TRBV6-5
CDR3 protein: CASKGANTGELFF
CDR3 DNA: TGTGCCAGCAAGGGGGCGAACACCGGGGAGCTGTTTTTT

clone size: -
D gene: TRBD1
J gene: TRBJ1-5
V gene: TRBV2
CDR3 protein: CASSERDRTYSNQPQHF
CDR3 DNA: TGTGCCAGCAGTGAAAGGGACAGGACCTATAGCAATCAGCCCCAGCATTTT

clone size: -
D gene: -
J gene: TRBJ1-4
V gene: TRBV2
CDR3 protein: CASRETATNEKLFF
CDR3 DNA: TGTGCCAGCAGAGAGACAGCAACTAATGAAAAACTGTTTTTT

clone size: -
D gene: -
J gene: TRBJ1-4
V gene: TRBV11-2
CDR3 protein: CASRSTRVSNEKLFF
CDR3 DNA: TGTGCCAGCAGGAGTACCAGGGTGTCTAATGAAAAACTGTTTTTT

clone size: few
D gene: -
J gene: TRBJ2-7
V gene: TRBV12-1
CDR3 protein: CASSFAVELQTNQNEQYF
CDR3 DNA: TGTGCCAGCAGCTTTGCCGTCGAGTTACAGACTAACCAGAACGAGCAGTACTTC

clone size: -
D gene: TRBD2
J gene: TRBJ2-1
V gene: TRBV30
CDR3 protein: CAWSVRLAGSNEQFF
CDR3 DNA: TGTGCCTGGAGTGTACGACTAGCGGGAAGTAATGAGCAGTTCTTC

clone size: -
D gene: TRBD1
J gene: TRBJ1-2
V gene: TRBV19
CDR3 protein: CASRMTGAPNYGYTF
CDR3 DNA: TGTGCCAGTAGGATGACAGGGGCACCTAACTATGGCTACACCTTC

clone size: -
D gene: -
J gene: TRBJ2-7
V gene: TRBV6-1
CDR3 protein: CASSEQGYEQYF
CDR3 DNA: TGTGCCAGCAGTGAACAGGGCTACGAGCAGTACTTC

clone size: -
D gene: -
J gene: TRBJ2-5
V gene: TRBV28
CDR3 protein: CASSLASVEETQYF
CDR3 DNA: TGTGCCAGCAGTTTGGCCTCAGTTGAAGAGACCCAGTACTTC

clone size: -
D gene: -
J gene: TRBJ1-2
V gene: TRBV30
CDR3 protein: CAWSRGGVYGYTF
CDR3 DNA: TGTGCCTGGAGCCGGGGGGGAGTCTATGGCTACACCTTC

clone size: few
D gene: TRBD1
J gene: TRBJ2-3
V gene: TRBV27
CDR3 protein: CASSPGQGGTDTQYF
CDR3 DNA: TGTGCCAGCAGTCCCGGACAGGGGGGCACAGATACGCAGTATTTT

clone size: -
D gene: -
J gene: TRBJ1-2
V gene: TRBV28
CDR3 protein: CASSSYTNGYTF
CDR3 DNA: TGTGCCAGCAGTTCTTACACGAATGGCTACACCTTC

clone size: -
D gene: TRBD2
J gene: TRBJ2-7
V gene: TRBV30
CDR3 protein: CAWSGLAGGREKYEQYF
CDR3 DNA: TGTGCCTGGAGTGGACTAGCGGGAGGGCGGGAAAAGTACGAGCAGTACTTC

clone size: -
D gene: TRBD1
J gene: TRBJ1-6
V gene: TRBV28
CDR3 protein: CASSQTGNGSPLHF
CDR3 DNA: TGTGCCAGCAGCCAGACAGGGAATGGATCACCCCTCCACTTT

clone size: -
D gene: TRBD2
J gene: TRBJ2-3
V gene: TRBV4-1
CDR3 protein: CASSQDSLAGYTDTQYF
CDR3 DNA: TGCGCCAGCAGCCAAGATTCCCTAGCGGGGTACACAGATACGCAGTATTTT

clone size: few
D gene: TRBD1
J gene: TRBJ1-2
V gene: TRBV7-8
CDR3 protein: CASSRGTDEYGYTF
CDR3 DNA: TGTGCCAGCAGCCGAGGGACAGATGAATATGGCTACACCTTC

clone size: -
D gene: -
J gene: TRBJ1-2
V gene: TRBV5-4
CDR3 protein: CASSYHDSFFYGYTF
CDR3 DNA: TGTGCCAGCAGCTATCATGACAGCTTTTTCTATGGCTACACCTTC

clone size: few
D gene: TRBD2
J gene: TRBJ2-1
V gene: TRBV5-1
CDR3 protein: CASSFLAGLNNEQFF
CDR3 DNA: TGCGCCAGCAGCTTCCTAGCGGGGCTTAACAATGAGCAGTTCTTC

clone size: once
D gene: TRBD1
J gene: TRBJ1-1
V gene: TRBV4-1
CDR3 protein: CASSTRHRGLNTEAFF
CDR3 DNA: TGCGCCAGCAGCACCCGGCACAGGGGGTTGAACACTGAAGCTTTCTTT

clone size: few
D gene: TRBD1
J gene: TRBJ1-5
V gene: TRBV6-1
CDR3 protein: CASSKDSGQNQPQHF
CDR3 DNA: TGTGCCAGCAGTAAAGACTCGGGACAGAATCAGCCCCAGCATTTT

clone size: few
D gene: -
J gene: TRBJ1-1
V gene: TRBV5-1
CDR3 protein: CASSADTLNTEAFF
CDR3 DNA: TGCGCCAGCAGCGCGGACACTCTGAACACTGAAGCTTTCTTT

clone size: -
D gene: -
J gene: TRBJ2-5
V gene: TRBV11-1
CDR3 protein: CASSLGGPRVTETQYF
CDR3 DNA: TGTGCCAGCAGCTTGGGGGGGCCGCGGGTAACCGAGACCCAGTACTTC

clone size: -
D gene: -
J gene: TRBJ1-1
V gene: TRBV5-1
CDR3 protein: CASSPGLMNTEAFF
CDR3 DNA: TGCGCCAGCAGCCCGGGACTTATGAACACTGAAGCTTTCTTT

clone size: -
D gene: -
J gene: TRBJ2-3
V gene: TRBV30
CDR3 protein: CAWSPADTQYF
CDR3 DNA: TGTGCCTGGAGTCCCGCGGATACGCAGTATTTT

clone size: -
D gene: -
J gene: TRBJ2-1
V gene: TRBV12-5
CDR3 protein: CASGLVVAGTYNEQFF
CDR3 DNA: TGTGCTAGTGGTTTGGTAGTCGCGGGGACCTACAATGAGCAGTTCTTC

clone size: few
D gene: TRBD1
J gene: TRBJ1-2
V gene: TRBV28
CDR3 protein: CASSSSWTGDGYTF
CDR3 DNA: TGTGCCAGCAGTTCCTCTTGGACAGGGGATGGCTACACCTTC

clone size: -
D gene: TRBD1
J gene: TRBJ2-2
V gene: TRBV29-1
CDR3 protein: CSVEGLSGTGGTGELFF
CDR3 DNA: TGCAGCGTTGAAGGCCTTTCAGGGACAGGGGGGACCGGGGAGCTGTTTTTT

clone size: -
D gene: TRBD1
J gene: TRBJ1-1
V gene: TRBV5-1
CDR3 protein: CASSGDRGFGKAFF
CDR3 DNA: TGCGCCAGCAGCGGGGACAGAGGTTTCGGAAAAGCTTTCTTT

clone size: -
D gene: -
J gene: TRBJ2-7
V gene: TRBV30
CDR3 protein: CAWSDLGRGSYEQYF
CDR3 DNA: TGTGCCTGGAGTGATCTGGGCCGGGGCTCCTACGAGCAGTACTTC

clone size: -
D gene: TRBD1
J gene: TRBJ2-7
V gene: TRBV29-1
CDR3 protein: CSVEGTRTGQQYF
CDR3 DNA: TGCAGCGTTGAAGGAACGAGGACAGGGCAGCAGTACTTC

clone size: -
D gene: -
J gene: TRBJ2-3
V gene: TRBV19
CDR3 protein: CASSIDRGDTQYF
CDR3 DNA: TGTGCCAGTAGTATAGATCGGGGAGATACGCAGTATTTT

clone size: -
D gene: -
J gene: TRBJ1-6
V gene: TRBV10-2
CDR3 protein: CASSDGGSSYNSPLHF
CDR3 DNA: TGCGCCAGCAGTGATGGGGGGAGCTCCTATAATTCACCCCTCCACTTT

clone size: -
D gene: -
J gene: TRBJ1-4
V gene: TRBV18
CDR3 protein: CASSPVGGNEKLFF
CDR3 DNA: TGTGCCAGCTCCCCAGTCGGGGGGAATGAAAAACTGTTTTTT

clone size: -
D gene: TRBD2
J gene: TRBJ2-5
V gene: TRBV7-9
CDR3 protein: CASSSSSGGQETQYF
CDR3 DNA: TGTGCCAGCAGCTCCTCTAGCGGGGGGCAAGAGACCCAGTACTTC

clone size: -
D gene: -
J gene: TRBJ2-7
V gene: TRBV10-2
CDR3 protein: CASRAGVSEQYF
CDR3 DNA: TGCGCCAGCCGCGCAGGGGTGAGCGAGCAGTACTTC

clone size: few
D gene: -
J gene: TRBJ1-2
V gene: TRBV5-4
CDR3 protein: CASSPSRGDGYTF
CDR3 DNA: TGTGCCAGCAGCCCCTCAAGGGGTGATGGCTACACCTTC

clone size: -
D gene: TRBD2
J gene: TRBJ2-5
V gene: TRBV7-9
CDR3 protein: CASSPGLAIPGETQYF
CDR3 DNA: TGTGCCAGCAGTCCGGGACTAGCCATACCCGGAGAGACCCAGTACTTC